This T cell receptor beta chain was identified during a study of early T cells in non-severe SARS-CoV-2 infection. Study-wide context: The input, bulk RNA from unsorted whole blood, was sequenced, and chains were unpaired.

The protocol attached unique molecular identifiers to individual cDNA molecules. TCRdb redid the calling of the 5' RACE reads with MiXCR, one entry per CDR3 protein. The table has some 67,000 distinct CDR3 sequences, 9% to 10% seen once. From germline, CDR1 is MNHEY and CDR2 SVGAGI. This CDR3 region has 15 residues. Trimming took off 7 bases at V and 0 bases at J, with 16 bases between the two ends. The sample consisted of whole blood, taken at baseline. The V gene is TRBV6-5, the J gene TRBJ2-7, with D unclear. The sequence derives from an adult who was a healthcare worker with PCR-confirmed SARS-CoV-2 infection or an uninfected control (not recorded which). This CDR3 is CASTPLRSVSYEQYF. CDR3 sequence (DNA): TGTGCCAGCACCCCATTACGTTCAGTCTCCTACGAGCAGTACTTC.